Sequencing of this T cell receptor beta chain was carried out in a study of blood T cell repertoires in COVID-19. Study in general: Samples of COVID-19 (acute and convalescent) were obtained from the United States, Italy and Spain.

Across over 20 US areas, participants ranged in age from about 18 to 90 years. Participants reported their clinical history, and cohort assignment relied on those reports. Source study methods: Amplified reference gene primers provided the basis for estimating nucleated cell counts. The table came from immunoSEQ multiplex PCR; TCRdb's copy has only in-frame clones and leaves some out. Clone size and V and J calls were adopted from that table, with D and trimming inferred from the DNA. The sample contains a few hundred thousand clones, just over 90% of which appear only once. J gave up 4 bases and V 2 bases, and 6 bases lay outside the gene matches. From germline, CDR1 is GTSNPN and CDR2 SVGIG (reference sequence). CDR3 length equals 15 residues.

The source material was PBMCs or T cells enriched from blood (not recorded which). This TCR derives from a woman aged 35 to 49 who had been exposed to COVID-19. The rearrangement links TRBV30 to TRBJ2-2; 8 bases map to TRBD1. The CDR3 region is CAWSPGGAGTGELFF. The CDR3 DNA is TGTGCCTGGAGTCCAGGGGGCGCCGGCACCGGGGAGCTGTTTTTT. Combining the CDR3 with reference TRBV30 and TRBJ2-2 gives the whole variable domain SQTIHQWPATLVQPVGSPLSLECTVEGTSNPNLYWYRQAAGRGLQLLFYSVGIGQISSEVPQNLSASRPQDRQFILSSKKLLLSDSGFYLCAWSPGGAGTGELFFGEGSRLTVL.